These 10 T cell receptor beta chains originate from one sample sequenced in a study of blood T cell repertoires in COVID-19. The protocol was immunoSEQ multiplex PCR, while the TCRdb copy is restricted to in-frame clones and leaves out a portion. This table has roughly 300,000 clones, roughly 80% appearing once. The sample was peripheral blood. These receptors all stem from a human donor with COVID-19, enrolled during active disease. The donor label of this sample is uncertain.

The chain is built from TRBV6-6 and TRBJ1-2, with D hard to call. The V and J ends lost 6 bases and 5 bases respectively, with 13 bases between them. Germline loops: CDR1 MNHNY, CDR2 SVGAGI (reference sequence). The CDR3 totals 13 residues. CDR3 region: CASSAGLSYGYTF. CDR3 coding DNA: TGTGCCAGCAGCGCGGGCCTCTCTTATGGCTACACCTTC.

J is TRBJ1-5 and V is TRBV3-1 (or the pseudogene TRBV3-2); maybe TRBD1 (6 bases). This CDR3 is built from 14 residues. The V gene's germline CDR1 is LGHDT and CDR2 YNNKEL (reference sequence). The V end was cut by 4 bases, the J end by 8 bases, with 15 bases between. The CDR3 spells CASSLQGSGEPQHF. The CDR3 DNA sequence: TGTGCCAGCAGCCTACAGGGCTCCGGGGAGCCCCAGCATTTT.

V is TRBV4-2 and J is TRBJ1-1, with D maybe TRBD1 (5 bases). CDR3 size: 15 residues. The germline gives CDR1 LGHNA, CDR2 YNFKEQ. Trimming stripped 1 base from V and 11 bases from J, with 20 bases between. The CDR3 nucleotides are TGTGCCAGCAGCCAAGCTCCGGGGGAGGGCCTAAAGGCTTTCTTT. Translating it yields CASSQAPGEGLKAFF.

V usage is TRBV5-1 and J usage is TRBJ1-3; TRBD1 matches 7 bases. V gave up 3 bases and J gave up 0 bases; unmatched junction bases: 6. The CDR3 is made up of 16 amino acids. Per the germline V gene, CDR1 is SGHRS and CDR2 is YFSETQ. Here the CDR3 DNA reads TGCGCCAGCAGCTGGGGACAGACGAGCTCTGGAAACACCATATATTTT. Residues: CASSWGQTSSGNTIYF.

The chain employs TRBV29-1 and TRBJ2-5, with 8 positions matching TRBD2. After removal of 5 bases from V and 5 bases from J, the junction contained 10 bases not matched to a gene. Germline V gene sequence: CDR1 SQVTM, CDR2 ANQGSEA. The CDR3 has 14 residues. CDR3 amino acids: CSVRAGVGLETQYF. CDR3 nucleotide sequence: TGCAGCGTTCGAGCGGGGGTGGGGTTGGAGACCCAGTACTTC.

V and J are TRBV10-3 and TRBJ2-7, with 9 bases that match TRBD2. The CDR3 has 14 amino acids. From germline, CDR1 is ENHRY and CDR2 SYGVKD. Trimming removed 2 bases from V and 4 bases from J; junction bases left unmatched: 3. CDR3 protein: CAISEASGIYEQYF. Written as DNA, the CDR3 is TGTGCCATCAGTGAGGCTAGCGGGATATACGAGCAGTACTTC.

The chain is built from TRBV30 and TRBJ1-5; 8 positions match TRBD1. The germline gives CDR1 GTSNPN, CDR2 SVGIG (reference sequence). Trimming cost V 7 bases and J 1 base; bases outside gene matches: 9. The CDR3 spans 15 residues. As DNA, the CDR3 is TGTGCCTCGGCCCAGGGGGCAGGGAGCAATCAGCCCCAGCATTTT. It yields the protein CASAQGAGSNQPQHF.

This clone appeared a few times. The chain joins TRBV27 to TRBJ1-5; TRBD1 matches at 9 bases. The CDR3 covers 15 residues. Looked up from germline, CDR1 is MNHEY and CDR2 is SMNVEV (reference sequence). The ends lost 6 bases at V and 2 bases at J; junction bases unmatched: 5. CDR3: CASRTGGRGNQPQHF. CDR3 sequence (DNA): TGTGCCAGCAGAACAGGGGGCAGGGGCAATCAGCCCCAGCATTTT.

The chain joins TRBV6-5 to TRBJ1-2; D is unclear. The V end was cut by 7 bases, the J end by 3 bases, with 12 bases between. The CDR3 spans 13 residues. CDR1 is MNHEY and CDR2 is SVGAGI in the germline V gene. The CDR3 nucleotides are TGTGCCAGCAACATCGACAAAGACTATGGCTACACCTTC. This codes for CASNIDKDYGYTF.

The chain is built from TRBV5-6 and TRBJ2-5; 8 bases align to TRBD2. Germline assignment: CDR1 SGHDT and CDR2 YYEEEE. Losses at the gene ends were 3 bases for V and 5 bases for J; bases not matched to a gene: 9. This CDR3 has 15 residues. CDR3 protein: CASSSGLARGETQYF. The CDR3 DNA is TGTGCCAGCAGCTCCGGACTAGCTCGGGGGGAGACCCAGTACTTC.